Listed below are T cell receptor beta chains from one sample, sequenced in a study of vaccination and CD4 T cells after COVID-19. TCRdb reprocessed the PCR reads with MiXCR, giving one entry per CDR3 protein. Of roughly 25,000 distinct CDR3 sequences in the sample, roughly 60% were seen once. The antigens for these receptors are not known. The specimen was CD4+ T cells from blood, cultured in vitro. Receptor source: a human donor who had recovered from COVID-19. Each CDR3 is given with its conserved first and last residue. Fields, in order: clone size, V gene, D gene, J gene, CDR3 DNA, CDR3 protein. The D gene is left open where the match is weak. A clone size is listed for some rows: how often the clone was seen (once, few, many), or a class if it is expanded.

clone_size: -; v_call: TRBV12-3/TRBV12-4; d_call: -; j_call: TRBJ1-6; cdr3_nt: TGTGCCAGCAGTCCCGGGACAATTGATTCACCCCTCCACTTT; cdr3_aa: CASSPGTIDSPLHF
clone_size: once; v_call: TRBV6-2/TRBV6-3; d_call: -; j_call: TRBJ2-3; cdr3_nt: TGTGCCAGCAGTTACACTAGCACAGATACGCAGTATTTT; cdr3_aa: CASSYTSTDTQYF
clone_size: few; v_call: TRBV2; d_call: -; j_call: TRBJ2-5; cdr3_nt: TGTGCCAGCAGCGTCGGCGAGACCCAGTACTTC; cdr3_aa: CASSVGETQYF
clone_size: medium-sized; v_call: TRBV27; d_call: -; j_call: TRBJ1-5; cdr3_nt: TGTGCCAGCAGTTTATCCCCACCGGCCCTTATCAATCAGCCCCAGCATTTT; cdr3_aa: CASSLSPPALINQPQHF
clone_size: -; v_call: TRBV30; d_call: TRBD2; j_call: TRBJ2-1; cdr3_nt: TGTGCCCACCATCGAGGACTAGCTCAGGGTGAGCAGTTCTTC; cdr3_aa: CAHHRGLAQGEQFF
clone_size: -; v_call: TRBV4-3; d_call: -; j_call: TRBJ1-6; cdr3_nt: TGCGCCAGCAGCCGAGATCAGGATTATAATTCACCCCTCCACTTT; cdr3_aa: CASSRDQDYNSPLHF
clone_size: -; v_call: TRBV7-2; d_call: TRBD1; j_call: TRBJ2-5; cdr3_nt: TGTGCCAGCAGACGCTATGGACAGGGCCAAGAGACCCAGTACTTC; cdr3_aa: CASRRYGQGQETQYF
clone_size: few; v_call: TRBV20-1; d_call: -; j_call: TRBJ1-2; cdr3_nt: TGCAGTGCTAGTAGTAGGACAAACTATGGCTACACCTTC; cdr3_aa: CSASSRTNYGYTF
clone_size: -; v_call: TRBV2; d_call: -; j_call: TRBJ2-7; cdr3_nt: TGTGTCCATAGCGGAGATTACGAGCAGTACTTC; cdr3_aa: CVHSGDYEQYF
clone_size: -; v_call: TRBV6-1; d_call: -; j_call: TRBJ2-7; cdr3_nt: TGTGCCAGCACCCTCGGACAGGGACTAGGGGGGGAGCAGTACTTC; cdr3_aa: CASTLGQGLGGEQYF
clone_size: -; v_call: TRBV6-2/TRBV6-3; d_call: TRBD2; j_call: TRBJ2-1; cdr3_nt: TGTGCCAGCAGAGATAGTACTAGCGGGAGGGCCCCCTACAATGAGCAGTTCTTC; cdr3_aa: CASRDSTSGRAPYNEQFF
clone_size: -; v_call: TRBV7-9; d_call: -; j_call: TRBJ1-6; cdr3_nt: TGTGCCAGCAGGCCCGGACAGCGGTCACCCCTCCACTTT; cdr3_aa: CASRPGQRSPLHF
clone_size: few; v_call: TRBV19; d_call: -; j_call: TRBJ2-6; cdr3_nt: TGTGCCAGTAGTCTCTCTGGGGCCAACGTCCTGACTTTC; cdr3_aa: CASSLSGANVLTF
clone_size: -; v_call: TRBV6-2/TRBV6-3; d_call: -; j_call: TRBJ1-6; cdr3_nt: TGTGCCAGCAGTTACTCGAAAGGGGACTCCTATAATTCACCCCTCCACTTT; cdr3_aa: CASSYSKGDSYNSPLHF
clone_size: -; v_call: TRBV11-2; d_call: TRBD1; j_call: TRBJ1-2; cdr3_nt: TGTGCCAGCAGCGCAAACAGGGGGCGCGGCTATGGCTACACCTTC; cdr3_aa: CASSANRGRGYGYTF
clone_size: -; v_call: TRBV18; d_call: -; j_call: TRBJ1-5; cdr3_nt: TGTGCCAGCTCACCCGACAGGTTGGGGAGCAATCAGCCCCAGCATTTT; cdr3_aa: CASSPDRLGSNQPQHF
clone_size: -; v_call: TRBV7-2; d_call: -; j_call: TRBJ2-3; cdr3_nt: TGTGCCAGCAGCATCGACGCCCCACTAGGAGATACGCAGTATTTT; cdr3_aa: CASSIDAPLGDTQYF
clone_size: few; v_call: TRBV20-1; d_call: TRBD2; j_call: TRBJ2-5; cdr3_nt: TGCAGTGCCTCACCCCTAGCGGGAGATACAGAGACCCAGTACTTC; cdr3_aa: CSASPLAGDTETQYF
clone_size: -; v_call: TRBV7-6; d_call: TRBD2; j_call: TRBJ2-3; cdr3_nt: TGTGCCAGCAGCCTACGGACTAGTGGGACCAGTACGCAGTATTTT; cdr3_aa: CASSLRTSGTSTQYF
clone_size: -; v_call: TRBV20-1; d_call: -; j_call: TRBJ1-1; cdr3_nt: TGCAGTGCTAGGGGTGGGGGATCGAAAACTGAAGCTTTCTTT; cdr3_aa: CSARGGGSKTEAFF
clone_size: -; v_call: TRBV6-1; d_call: -; j_call: TRBJ1-3; cdr3_nt: TGTGCCAGCAGCAGAGAAGTTCCGAGCTCTGGAAACACCATATATTTT; cdr3_aa: CASSREVPSSGNTIYF
clone_size: -; v_call: TRBV4-2; d_call: TRBD2; j_call: TRBJ2-3; cdr3_nt: TGTGCCAGCAGCCAAGACAACATAGCGGGAGGGGGGACAGATACGCAGTATTTT; cdr3_aa: CASSQDNIAGGGTDTQYF
clone_size: -; v_call: TRBV29-1; d_call: -; j_call: TRBJ1-3; cdr3_nt: TGCAGCGTTCGAGACACAGGAGCTGGAAACACCATATATTTT; cdr3_aa: CSVRDTGAGNTIYF
clone_size: -; v_call: TRBV7-2; d_call: -; j_call: TRBJ1-2; cdr3_nt: TGTGCCAGCAGCTTAGACCTTGGCTACACCTTC; cdr3_aa: CASSLDLGYTF
clone_size: -; v_call: TRBV11-3; d_call: TRBD2; j_call: TRBJ2-1; cdr3_nt: TGTGCCAGCAGCCCAACTAGCGGCGAGCAGTTCTTC; cdr3_aa: CASSPTSGEQFF
clone_size: -; v_call: TRBV20-1; d_call: TRBD1; j_call: TRBJ1-2; cdr3_nt: TGCGCGTCGGACAGGGGGCTCCTAGGCTACACCTTC; cdr3_aa: CASDRGLLGYTF
clone_size: -; v_call: TRBV2; d_call: -; j_call: TRBJ1-6; cdr3_nt: TGTGCCACCGGCTTACAGAGACCCTTCTATTCACCCCACTTT; cdr3_aa: CATGLQRPFYSPHF
clone_size: few; v_call: TRBV11-3; d_call: TRBD1; j_call: TRBJ1-2; cdr3_nt: TGTGCCAGCAGCCCAGGACAGGCGTCTAACTATGGCTACACCTTC; cdr3_aa: CASSPGQASNYGYTF
clone_size: -; v_call: TRBV20-1; d_call: TRBD2; j_call: TRBJ2-7; cdr3_nt: TGCAGTGCGCCCCGGACTAGCAGCTACGAGCAGTACTTC; cdr3_aa: CSAPRTSSYEQYF
clone_size: once; v_call: TRBV7-8; d_call: TRBD1; j_call: TRBJ1-2; cdr3_nt: TGTGCCAGCAGCTCTTGGGGGGCAGGGGGCGCGTATGGCTACACCTTC; cdr3_aa: CASSSWGAGGAYGYTF
clone_size: -; v_call: TRBV7-9; d_call: -; j_call: TRBJ2-2; cdr3_nt: TGTGCCAGCAGCTTTACAGGGTTAGGCGGGGAGCTGTTTTTT; cdr3_aa: CASSFTGLGGELFF
clone_size: -; v_call: TRBV20-1; d_call: -; j_call: TRBJ1-1; cdr3_nt: TGCAGTGCTTTTTCCGGGACCGAGGTGCATCCAGCTTTCTTT; cdr3_aa: CSAFSGTEVHPAFF
clone_size: -; v_call: TRBV6-5; d_call: -; j_call: TRBJ2-2; cdr3_nt: TGTGCCAGCAGTTGTTTTGGGGGGACAAGGAACACCGGGGAGCTGTTTTTT; cdr3_aa: CASSCFGGTRNTGELFF
clone_size: -; v_call: TRBV4-2; d_call: TRBD1; j_call: TRBJ1-2; cdr3_nt: TGTGCCAGCAGCCAAGGCGGCGCTCAGGGGGCGACCTATGGCTACACCTTC; cdr3_aa: CASSQGGAQGATYGYTF
clone_size: -; v_call: TRBV5-1; d_call: -; j_call: TRBJ2-1; cdr3_nt: TGCGCCAGCAGCTTGGACGGGATGACATCCTACAATGAGCAGTTCTTC; cdr3_aa: CASSLDGMTSYNEQFF
clone_size: once; v_call: TRBV12-3/TRBV12-4; d_call: TRBD2; j_call: TRBJ2-5; cdr3_nt: TGTGCCAGCAGGCGGGGGGTGGAGACCCAGTACTTC; cdr3_aa: CASRRGVETQYF
clone_size: -; v_call: TRBV6-1; d_call: TRBD1; j_call: TRBJ2-1; cdr3_nt: TGTGCCAGCAGGAGAGAGACAGGGGCGAGGGTTCGCGAGCAGTTCTTC; cdr3_aa: CASRRETGARVREQFF
clone_size: -; v_call: TRBV20-1; d_call: -; j_call: TRBJ2-3; cdr3_nt: TGCAGTGCTCGGGGGAACCCAAGCACAGATACGCAGTATTTT; cdr3_aa: CSARGNPSTDTQYF
clone_size: -; v_call: TRBV6-5; d_call: -; j_call: TRBJ1-1; cdr3_nt: TGTGCCAGCAGTTATCAAACTGAAGCTTTCTTT; cdr3_aa: CASSYQTEAFF
clone_size: -; v_call: TRBV20-1; d_call: TRBD1; j_call: TRBJ1-3; cdr3_nt: TGCAGTGCTAGCAGGGACAGTACCTCTGGAAACACCATATATTTT; cdr3_aa: CSASRDSTSGNTIYF
clone_size: -; v_call: TRBV27; d_call: -; j_call: TRBJ1-5; cdr3_nt: TGTGCCAGCAGTTTATTTTCCGAGAGGGGTCAGCCCCAGCATTTT; cdr3_aa: CASSLFSERGQPQHF
clone_size: -; v_call: TRBV2; d_call: -; j_call: TRBJ1-2; cdr3_nt: TGTGCCAGCATGGAACGTGCGGAAGGGAGCTATGGCTACACCTTC; cdr3_aa: CASMERAEGSYGYTF
clone_size: -; v_call: TRBV6-1; d_call: -; j_call: TRBJ2-5; cdr3_nt: TGTGCCAGCAGTACCCCGGGGACCTTTAGCGCGACCCAGTACTTC; cdr3_aa: CASSTPGTFSATQYF
clone_size: -; v_call: TRBV24-1; d_call: TRBD2; j_call: TRBJ2-2; cdr3_nt: TGTGCCACCAGTGATTCGGGGGGAGTAGTCACCGGGGAGCTGTTTTTT; cdr3_aa: CATSDSGGVVTGELFF
clone_size: -; v_call: TRBV7-2; d_call: -; j_call: TRBJ2-2; cdr3_nt: TGTGCCAGCAGCTTAGGCTTCTTCTCCGGGGAGCTGTTTTTT; cdr3_aa: CASSLGFFSGELFF
clone_size: -; v_call: TRBV6-1; d_call: TRBD2; j_call: TRBJ2-3; cdr3_nt: TGTGCCAGCAGCCCCAGACTAGCGGGATCGGATACGCAGTATTTT; cdr3_aa: CASSPRLAGSDTQYF
clone_size: -; v_call: TRBV15; d_call: -; j_call: TRBJ2-4; cdr3_nt: TGTGCCACCAGCAGAGAACTGAGCGGAGGAGGGGCCAAAAACATTCAGTACTTC; cdr3_aa: CATSRELSGGGAKNIQYF
clone_size: -; v_call: TRBV4-3; d_call: -; j_call: TRBJ1-5; cdr3_nt: TGCGCCAGCAGCCAAGAGATCCTTAGGAGCAATCAGCCCCAGCATTTT; cdr3_aa: CASSQEILRSNQPQHF